The 29 T cell receptor beta chains presented below share a single source sample, sequenced in a study of regulatory T cells in long-lasting Graves disease. Time point defined: newly diagnosed GD, antithyroid drugs for less than 3 months. Making the TCR library involved RNA that had been extracted from PBMCs. Construction of the TCR beta libraries employed iRepertoire HTBI primers in conjunction with Arm-PCR of CDR3 regions. Via MiXCR, TCRdb re-called the multiplex PCR reads, giving one row per CDR3 protein. The sample contains roughly 420,000 distinct CDR3 sequences, roughly 15% of which appear only once. These data are also associated with another study on T cells in Graves' hyperthyroidism and ophthalmopathy.

Here the sequenced sample was peripheral blood mononuclear cells (PBMCs), taken at new diagnosis, from a patient treated with antithyroid drugs. These receptors all stem from a young woman with Graves disease.

This clonotype has only a few counts. V gene TRBV10-3 combines with J gene TRBJ1-2; D not resolved. The CDR3 covers 13 residues. V lost 3 bases and J lost 8, with 13 bases in between. Looked up from germline, CDR1 is ENHRY and CDR2 is SYGVKD. This CDR3 is CAISDHREVGYTF. As DNA, the CDR3 is TGTGCCATCAGTGACCACCGCGAGGTGGGCTACACCTTC.

In its sample, this clonotype was seen many times. The chain has TRBV5-1 and TRBJ1-1; D ambiguous. This CDR3 region has 15 residues. Per the germline V gene, CDR1 is SGHRS and CDR2 is YFSETQ. V gave up 0 bases and J gave up 0 bases, with 9 bases separating them. This CDR3 reads CASSLETTVNTEAFF. CDR3 coding DNA: TGCGCCAGCAGCTTGGAAACCACCGTGAACACTGAAGCTTTCTTT.

This chain links TRBV6-1 with TRBJ2-1; 15 bases map to TRBD2. The germline V gene has CDR1 MNHNS and CDR2 SASEGT. With 8 bases clipped from V and 4 bases from J, the junction kept 9 bases outside the gene matches. The CDR3 is 17 residues long. CDR3 DNA sequence: TGTGCCAGCTCGATGAGGGGGACTAGCGGGAGGTACAATGAGCAGTTCTTC. This sequence encodes CASSMRGTSGRYNEQFF.

In its sample, this clonotype was seen many times. This chain joins TRBV2 and TRBJ2-7; D remains unclear. This CDR3 is 13 amino acids long. With 11 bases removed from V and 3 bases from J, the gap between germline ends came to 17 bases. The germline V gene encodes CDR1 SNHLY and CDR2 FYNNEI. The CDR3 reads CAGSPGNDYEQYF. As DNA, the CDR3 is TGTGCCGGCTCTCCTGGGAATGACTACGAGCAGTACTTC. Supplemented by reference TRBV2 and TRBJ2-7, the full variable domain reads EPEVTQTPSHQVTQMGQEVILRCVPISNHLYFYWYRQILGQKVEFLVSFYNNEISEKSEIFDDQFSVERPDGSNFTLKIRSTKLEDSAMYFCAGSPGNDYEQYFGPGTRLTVT.

The V call is TRBV9, the J call TRBJ1-3, with a weak D call TRBD1 (5 bases). V was shortened by 4 bases and J by 0 bases, with 11 bases between the two germline ends. The CDR3 is 15 amino acids. Germline V CDR1 and CDR2: SGDLS, YYNGEE. CDR3 region: CASSSGRSSGNTIYF. The DNA of the CDR3 is TGTGCCAGCAGCTCGGGACGGAGCTCTGGAAACACCATATATTTT.

The genes are TRBV18 and TRBJ2-7; possible D gene TRBD1, 5 bases. Germline V gene data show CDR1 as KGHSH and CDR2 as LQKENI. Deletions cut 5 bases from V and 6 bases from J, with 14 bases between. The CDR3 sequence is 13 residues long. The CDR3 region is CASSDRHLSEQYF. The CDR3 coding sequence is TGTGCCAGCTCAGACAGACACCTCTCCGAGCAGTACTTC.

To note about this clonotype: This sequence may be a read error, since a much larger clone differs from it by one base. The chain combines TRBV18 with TRBJ1-1, with 8 bases lining up with TRBD1. Germline V gene data show CDR1 as KGHSH and CDR2 as LQKENI. The CDR3 length is 15 residues. CDR3 in amino acids: CASSAGGYMNTEACF. CDR3 DNA: TGTGCCAGCAGCGCAGGGGGCTATATGAACACTGAAGCTTGCTTT.

The rearrangement uses TRBV14 and TRBJ2-1; D not resolved. CDR3 length: 13 amino acids. The germline V gene encodes CDR1 SGHDN and CDR2 FVKESK. Trimming left V 1 base short and J 8 bases short, with 9 bases between. In DNA form, the CDR3 reads TGTGCCAGCAGCCAAGGCAACGCGGATGAGCAGTTCTTC. It specifies CASSQGNADEQFF.

This clonotype was counted many times. The chain combines TRBV11-2 with TRBJ2-1; no clear D gene. The CDR3 runs to 14 residues. The V gene's germline CDR1 is SGHAT and CDR2 FQNNGV. Trimming pared 10 bases from V and 0 bases from J, leaving 13 bases between. The CDR3 region is CATRVQSSYNEQFF. The CDR3 nucleotides read TGTGCCACCCGGGTACAGAGCTCCTACAATGAGCAGTTCTTC.

This clonotype occurred many times. CDR3 nucleotide sequence: TGTGCCATCCACGGGGAAATGAACACTGAAGCTTTCTTT. This sequence encodes CAIHGEMNTEAFF. V usage is TRBV7-9 and J usage is TRBJ1-1; unclear D gene. Trimming left V 10 bases short and J 0 bases short, with 12 bases between. CDR3 length: 13 amino acids. The germline V gene has CDR1 SEHNR and CDR2 FQNEAQ (reference sequence). Filled out from reference TRBV7-9 and TRBJ1-1, the complete variable domain reads DTGVSQNPRHKITKRGQNVTFRCDPISEHNRLYWYRQTLGQGPEFLTYFQNEAQLEKSRLLSDRFSAERPKGSFSTLEIQRTEQGDSAMYLCAIHGEMNTEAFFGQGTRLTVV.

The table lists this clonotype with many counts. V usage is TRBV2 and J usage is TRBJ1-4, with D uncertain. The CDR3 is 15 amino acids. Trimming cost V 6 bases and J 8 bases, with 19 bases left between them. CDR1 SNHLY and CDR2 FYNNEI come from the germline V gene. CDR3 DNA: TGTGCCAGCAGACCCGGGCATGGGATACAGGAAAAACTGTTTTTT. Protein sequence: CASRPGHGIQEKLFF. Full variable domain (remainder filled in from reference TRBV2 and TRBJ1-4): EPEVTQTPSHQVTQMGQEVILRCVPISNHLYFYWYRQILGQKVEFLVSFYNNEISEKSEIFDDQFSVERPDGSNFTLKIRSTKLEDSAMYFCASRPGHGIQEKLFFGSGTQLSVL.

This clonotype has ten or more counts. V gene TRBV27 combines with J gene TRBJ1-1, with a tentative D call TRBD1 (6 bases). CDR1 is MNHEY, CDR2 SMNVEV, per germline (reference sequence). The CDR3 has 14 amino acids. V was pared by 4 bases and J by 8 bases, with 17 bases between. The CDR3 DNA reads TGTGCCAGCAGTTCGCGGTACAGGGTTGGCGAAGCTTTCTTT. Protein product: CASSSRYRVGEAFF.

This clonotype was seen many times. The chain uses TRBV7-9 and TRBJ2-1, with 10 bases aligning to TRBD2. This CDR3 spans 15 amino acids. Looked up from germline, CDR1 is SEHNR and CDR2 is FQNEAQ (reference sequence). The junction had 8 bases not matched to a gene; V was cut back by 6 bases and J by 6 bases. The CDR3 reads CASSYTSGRANEQFF. The CDR3 region has the DNA TGTGCCAGCAGTTACACCAGCGGGAGGGCCAATGAGCAGTTCTTC.

This clonotype was observed many times. The rearrangement uses TRBV28 and TRBJ1-3; D is undetermined. V lost 5 bases to trimming and J lost 6 bases, with 2 bases between them. Germline CDR1 is MDHEN and CDR2 is SYDVKM. The CDR3 runs 10 residues. This chain's CDR3 is CASSTNTIYF. The CDR3 region has the DNA TGTGCCAGCAGTACAAACACCATATATTTT. The full variable domain, completed using reference TRBV28 and TRBJ1-3, is DVKVTQSSRYLVKRTGEKVFLECVQDMDHENMFWYRQDPGLGLRLIYFSYDVKMKEKGDIPEGYSVSREKKERFSLILESASTNQTSMYLCASSTNTIYFGEGSWLTVV.

The chain joins TRBV7-9 to TRBJ2-1, with 7 nucleotides matching TRBD2. CDR1 is SEHNR, CDR2 FQNEAQ, per germline (reference sequence). The J segment lost 0 bases and the V segment lost 6 bases, leaving 11 bases of the junction unmatched. This CDR3 is 17 amino acids long. The CDR3 nucleotides are TGTGCCAGCAGATCACCCACTAGCGCGAGCTCCTACAATGAGCAGTTCTTC. Translating it yields CASRSPTSASSYNEQFF.

This clonotype was found many times. V is TRBV27 and J is TRBJ2-1, with 7 bases fitting TRBD2. The CDR3 extends over 17 amino acids. V lost 7 bases and J lost 3; bases outside the gene matches: 15. Looked up from germline, CDR1 is MNHEY and CDR2 is SMNVEV (reference sequence). DNA of the CDR3: TGTGCCAGCACCCATGGGGGGGAGGCTCCATTCTACAATGAGCAGTTCTTC. Its translation is CASTHGGEAPFYNEQFF.

This clonotype was seen repeatedly, ten times or more. DNA of the CDR3: TGTGCCAGCAGTTATGAATCGGGTGGCTACACCTTC. This sequence encodes CASSYESGGYTF. The V call is TRBV12-3 or TRBV12-4, the J call TRBJ1-2; D uncertain. V gave up 4 bases and J gave up 7 bases, with 10 bases separating them. The CDR3 spans 12 residues.

V gene TRBV18 combines with J gene TRBJ1-1; TRBD1 agrees at 9 bases. Germline trimming cut 3 bases from V and 4 bases from J; bases unmatched to any gene: 9. CDR3 size: 16 residues. Looked up from germline, CDR1 is KGHSH and CDR2 is LQKENI. The CDR3 sequence is CASSPPGTGSVTEAFF. The CDR3 region has the DNA TGTGCCAGCTCACCCCCCGGGACAGGGTCGGTCACTGAAGCTTTCTTT. The variable domain in full, with the rest retrieved from reference TRBV18 and TRBJ1-1, is NAGVMQNPRHLVRRRGQEARLRCSPMKGHSHVYWYRQLPEEGLKFMVYLQKENIIDESGMPKERFSAEFPKEGPSILRIQQVVRGDSAAYFCASSPPGTGSVTEAFFGQGTRLTVV.

This clonotype was recorded at least ten times. The V and J genes are TRBV3-1 and TRBJ2-1; D is uncertain. Looked up from germline, CDR1 is LGHDT and CDR2 is YNNKEL (reference sequence). The CDR3 runs 16 residues. V lost 0 bases to trimming and J lost 6 bases, with 15 bases between them. CDR3 protein: CASSQDGFPQVNEQFF. In nucleotides, the CDR3 is TGTGCCAGCAGCCAAGATGGTTTCCCACAAGTCAATGAGCAGTTCTTC.

In this sample, this clonotype turned up many times. V gene TRBV7-9 combines with J gene TRBJ2-7, with D perhaps TRBD2 (5 bases). The CDR3 has 15 amino acids. Deletions cut 5 bases from V and 6 bases from J, with 20 bases between. The V gene's germline CDR1 is SEHNR and CDR2 FQNEAQ (reference sequence). CDR3 nucleotides: TGTGCCAGCAGCGGTTCACCGGGGAGTCCTTCCGAGCAGTACTTC. Translated: CASSGSPGSPSEQYF.

In the case of this clonotype: A far larger clone is off by one base, so a read error is likely. CDR3 in DNA: TGTGCCAGCAGCCAAGATGTGGCGGGAGGGCGACTAGATACGCAGTATTTT. Its protein product is CASSQDVAGGRLDTQYF. The V call is TRBV3-1, the J call TRBJ2-7; TRBD2 agrees at 9 bases. The DNA end is a closer match to TRBJ2-3, so the J assignment may be wrong. This CDR3 spans 17 amino acids. CDR1 and CDR2 (germline): LGHDT, YNNKEL (reference sequence).

In this sample, this clonotype turned up many times. V is TRBV12-3 or TRBV12-4 and J is TRBJ2-7, with 8 nucleotides matching TRBD2. The CDR3 spans 14 residues. J lost 2 bases, V lost 6 bases, and 6 bases had no gene match. CDR3 loop: CASSPTSAPYEQYF. CDR3 DNA sequence: TGTGCCAGCAGCCCGACTAGCGCGCCCTACGAGCAGTACTTC.

This clonotype showed up just a few times. The chain employs TRBV11-2 and TRBJ2-7; possible D gene TRBD1, 6 bases. Germline V gene data show CDR1 as SGHAT and CDR2 as FQNNGV. Trimming stripped 2 bases from V and 3 bases from J, with 14 bases between. CDR3 length: 15 amino acids. CDR3 sequence reads: CASSLLTGLGYEQYF. CDR3 coding DNA: TGTGCCAGCAGCTTACTAACAGGGTTAGGCTACGAGCAGTACTTC.

In this sample, this clonotype turned up many times. This sequence joins TRBV7-2 and TRBJ2-1; no firm D call. The germline CDR1 and CDR2 sequences are SGHTA and FQGNSA. Trimming took 5 bases from V and 8 from J, leaving 7 bases between them. The CDR3 spans 11 residues. The CDR3 sequence: CASSRADEQFF. Here the CDR3 DNA reads TGTGCCAGCAGCCGGGCGGATGAGCAGTTCTTC.

The CDR3 nucleotides are TGCGCCAGCAGCCATCCCCGACAGACTAGCACAGATACGCAGTATTTT. This gives the protein CASSHPRQTSTDTQYF. The rearrangement joins TRBV4-1 to TRBJ2-3, with D perhaps TRBD1 (5 bases). V lost 3 bases and J 0 bases, leaving 13 bases between the germline ends. This CDR3 is built from 16 residues. Germline V lookup: CDR1 MGHRA, CDR2 YSYEKL.

This clonotype showed up many times. The chain has TRBV10-3 and TRBJ2-1; possibly TRBD2 for D (5 bases). Germline V CDR1 and CDR2: ENHRY, SYGVKD. Deletions cut 2 bases from V and 4 bases from J, with 9 bases between. The CDR3 sequence is 14 residues long. This CDR3 is CAISEPLEYNEQFF. The CDR3 bases are TGTGCCATCAGTGAGCCACTAGAATACAATGAGCAGTTCTTC.

The sample holds a few counts of this clonotype. The chain carries TRBV5-6 and TRBJ1-4; possible D gene TRBD1, 5 bases. The CDR3 runs to 12 residues. CDR1 is SGHDT and CDR2 is YYEEEE in the germline V gene. Deletions cut 4 bases from V and 10 bases from J, with 11 bases between. This chain's CDR3 is CASSGALGKLFF. The CDR3 DNA is TGTGCCAGCAGCGGGGCGCTCGGAAAACTGTTTTTT.

This clonotype was counted ten times or more. The J gene is TRBJ1-4, the V gene TRBV20-1; maybe TRBD1 (6 bases). V lost 5 bases to trimming and J lost 11 bases, with 24 bases between them. CDR1 is DFQATT, CDR2 SNEGSKA, per germline (reference sequence). This CDR3 comprises 15 residues. The CDR3 loop is CSALSREGGLGKLFF. The CDR3 nucleotides are TGCAGTGCTCTATCTCGTGAGGGGGGATTGGGTAAACTGTTTTTT.

This clonotype was observed at least ten times. This chain uses TRBV6-1 with TRBJ1-1; TRBD1 might be the D (6 bases). Trimming pared 8 bases from V and 14 bases from J, leaving 24 bases between. The CDR3 is made up of 13 amino acids. The germline gives CDR1 MNHNS, CDR2 SASEGT. The CDR3 bases are TGTGCCAGCTCGGGGAGGGACATCCAAAAGAGGTTCTTT. It is translated as CASSGRDIQKRFF.